This T cell receptor (beta chain) was identified in a study of CD8 T cells in Susac syndrome. Negative isolation was used for CD8+ and CD4+ T cells and FACS enrichment for TEMRA cells. V was shortened by 6 bases and J by 5 bases, with 10 bases between the two germline ends. This CDR3 region has 13 residues. Germline V gene data show CDR1 as MNHNS and CDR2 as SASEGT. With random hexamers, reverse transcription was performed on roughly 0.5 to 1 ug of RNA. The authors amplified TCR beta CDR3 across 54 Vbeta and 13 Jbeta using immunoSEQ multiplex PCR. TCRdb ran MiXCR on the immunoSEQ multiplex PCR reads and lists one entry per CDR3 protein. The sample lists 150,000 to 200,000 distinct CDR3 sequences, 85% to 95% occurring once.

This sequence was found in a human donor in good health. Sequenced input: CD4+ T cells from PBMCs. J is TRBJ2-2 and V is TRBV6-1; D unresolved. CDR3 coding DNA: TGTGCCAGCAGGCGTACACGGACCGGGGAGCTGTTTTTT. Translation gives CASRRTRTGELFF.